Each of the 32 T cell receptor beta chains below was sequenced from the same sample in a study of T cell clones after liver transplantation. Assay: immunoSEQ multiplex PCR; the TCRdb copy retains only in-frame clones and omits some. The table includes approximately 100,000 clones, roughly four fifths detected once. The sample in question was CD4+ T cells from blood, obtained 47 months after liver transplant. Every receptor here comes from a human patient who received a liver transplant. Among the T cells, some may be from the graft donor.

The gene calls are TRBV9 and TRBJ2-1; 11 bases fit TRBD2. Trimming cost V 4 bases and J 7 bases; bases outside gene matches: 10. The CDR3 length is 16 residues. Germline V gives CDR1 SGDLS, CDR2 YYNGEE. Here the CDR3 reads CASSPVVAGGRNEQFF. CDR3 DNA: TGTGCCAGCAGCCCGGTGGTAGCGGGGGGGCGGAATGAGCAGTTCTTC.

The chain links TRBV11-2 to TRBJ2-2, with 8 bases identical to TRBD2. Looked up from germline, CDR1 is SGHAT and CDR2 is FQNNGV. This CDR3 comprises 16 residues. Trimming took 1 base from V and 4 from J; bases not matched to a gene: 5. The CDR3 protein is CASSLVAGLSTGELFF. In nucleotides, the CDR3 is TGTGCCAGCAGCTTAGTAGCGGGATTGAGCACCGGGGAGCTGTTTTTT.

The rearrangement joins TRBV7-2 to TRBJ1-3; perhaps TRBD1 as D (5 bases). The CDR3 extends over 13 amino acids. V lost 4 bases to trimming and J lost 6 bases, with 10 bases between them. CDR1 is SGHTA, CDR2 FQGNSA, per germline. The CDR3 here is CASSSQVLNTIYF. In DNA form, the CDR3 reads TGTGCCAGCAGCTCACAGGTGTTAAACACCATATATTTT.

The sample holds a few counts of this clone. This chain links TRBV18 with TRBJ1-4, with D tentatively TRBD1 (5 bases). The ends were cut back, 4 bases at V and 4 bases at J, with 13 bases in the middle. The CDR3 is made up of 15 amino acids. Germline V CDR1 and CDR2: KGHSH, LQKENI. Written as DNA, the CDR3 is TGTGCCAGCTCACGAGGCAGGGACCGTAATGAAAAACTGTTTTTT. Protein product: CASSRGRDRNEKLFF.

This clone was seen a few times. The V call is TRBV28, the J call TRBJ2-3; the D gene is possibly TRBD2 (5 bases). Germline assignment: CDR1 MDHEN and CDR2 SYDVKM. This CDR3 has 13 residues. The V and J ends lost 5 bases and 3 bases respectively, with 9 bases between them. CDR3 protein: CASSRGGTDTQYF. Here the CDR3 DNA reads TGTGCCAGCAGTCGAGGCGGGACAGATACGCAGTATTTT.

With regard to this clone: Other nucleotide sequences from this sample produce the same CDR3. The chain has TRBV20-1 and TRBJ1-1, with D unclear. This CDR3 is built from 11 residues. CDR1 is DFQATT, CDR2 SNEGSKA, per germline (reference sequence). Deletions cut 6 bases from V and 0 bases from J, with 5 bases between. Written as DNA, the CDR3 is TGCAGTGCAAGGGTGAACACTGAAGCTTTCTTT. This codes for CSARVNTEAFF.

The table lists this clone with many counts. The gene calls are TRBV19 and TRBJ1-1; D might be TRBD1 (5 bases). Trimming cost V 7 bases and J 0 bases, with 12 bases left between them. Germline assignment: CDR1 LNHDA and CDR2 SQIVND (reference sequence). The CDR3 has 14 amino acids. The CDR3 nucleotides read TGTGCCAGTACCCCGACAGACATGAACACTGAAGCTTTCTTT. Protein sequence: CASTPTDMNTEAFF.

The chain is built from TRBV5-5 and TRBJ1-1, with D perhaps matching TRBD1 (5 bases). The germline V gene has CDR1 SGHKS and CDR2 YYEKEE (reference sequence). V lost 1 base to trimming and J lost 0 bases, with 10 bases between them. This CDR3 has 15 amino acids. The CDR3 DNA reads TGTGCCAGCAGCTTGACAGGACGGTTGAACACTGAAGCTTTCTTT. Encoded protein: CASSLTGRLNTEAFF. The whole variable domain, remainder taken from reference TRBV5-5 and TRBJ1-1, is DAGVTQSPTHLIKTRGQQVTLRCSPISGHKSVSWYQQVLGQGPQFIFQYYEKEERGRGNFPDRFSARQFPNYSSELNVNALLLGDSALYLCASSLTGRLNTEAFFGQGTRLTVV.

J is TRBJ2-7 and V is TRBV7-3; D possibly corresponds to TRBD1 (5 bases). The CDR3 is 14 amino acids. Germline V gene sequence: CDR1 SGHTA, CDR2 FQGTGA. V lost 5 bases and J lost 6, with 17 bases in between. The CDR3 loop is CASSPRTRPSEQYF. In DNA form, the CDR3 reads TGTGCCAGCAGCCCCCGGACACGCCCAAGCGAGCAGTACTTC.

As regards this clone: One end of the junction fails to match germline, which may point to a read error. J is TRBJ2-3 and V is TRBV7-8; 7 bases fit TRBD2. Germline CDR1 is SGHVS and CDR2 is FQNEAQ. The length of the CDR3 is 14 residues. CDR3 coding DNA: TGTGCCTGCAGGCGGGAGAAAGTTGGGGATACGCAGTATTTT. This encodes CACRREKVGDTQYF.

CDR3 in amino acids: CASSPRGSQETQYF. CDR3 DNA sequence: TGTGCCAGCAGCCCCCGGGGCTCCCAAGAGACCCAGTACTTC. V is TRBV7-9 and J is TRBJ2-5; D could derive from TRBD1 or TRBD2 (5 bases each). With 5 bases removed from V and 1 base from J, the gap between germline ends came to 11 bases. Germline CDR1 reads SEHNR; CDR2 reads FQNEAQ (reference sequence). The CDR3 has 14 amino acids.

V usage is TRBV27 and J usage is TRBJ2-1; tentatively, D is TRBD1 (6 bases). Germline V CDR1 and CDR2: MNHEY, SMNVEV (reference sequence). The CDR3 contains 15 residues. Trimming left V 2 bases short and J 7 bases short, with 15 bases between. CDR3 sequence: CASSLTGSLRNEQFF. In DNA, the CDR3 is TGTGCCAGCAGTTTAACAGGGAGCCTGCGAAATGAGCAGTTCTTC.

The sample holds a few counts of this clone. The chain employs TRBV5-5 and TRBJ2-7; 8 bases line up with TRBD2. CDR3 length: 16 residues. V shed 0 bases, J shed 6 bases, and the junction held 11 bases outside the gene matches. Germline V CDR1 and CDR2: SGHKS, YYEKEE (reference sequence). CDR3 region: CASSLGEIAGGREQYF. The CDR3 DNA is TGTGCCAGCAGCTTGGGGGAGATTGCGGGAGGTCGCGAGCAGTACTTC.

The V call is TRBV14, the J call TRBJ2-7, with TRBD2 identical over 9 bases. CDR3 length equals 15 residues. Germline V gene sequence: CDR1 SGHDN, CDR2 FVKESK. J gave up 0 bases and V 4 bases, and 4 bases lay outside the gene matches. CDR3 in amino acids: CASSPRLAASYEQYF. Here the CDR3 DNA reads TGTGCCAGCAGCCCGAGACTAGCGGCCTCCTACGAGCAGTACTTC.

The rearrangement links TRBV15 to TRBJ1-1, with D possibly matching TRBD1 (6 bases). Looked up from germline, CDR1 is LNHNV and CDR2 is YYDKDF (reference sequence). CDR3 length equals 17 residues. V was shortened by 0 bases and J by 1 base, with 15 bases between the two germline ends. The CDR3 bases are TGTGCCACCAGCAGAGAGTCTACCGGGACACAGAACACTGAAGCTTTCTTT. It is translated as CATSRESTGTQNTEAFF. Combining the CDR3 with reference TRBV15 and TRBJ1-1 gives the whole variable domain DAMVIQNPRYQVTQFGKPVTLSCSQTLNHNVMYWYQQKSSQAPKLLFHYYDKDFNNEADTPDNFQSRRPNTSFCFLDIRSPGLGDTAMYLCATSRESTGTQNTEAFFGQGTRLTVV.

This clone was picked up one time. The gene calls are TRBV28 and TRBJ2-2; possibly TRBD1 for D (6 bases). Germline assignment: CDR1 MDHEN and CDR2 SYDVKM. The length of the CDR3 is 16 residues. The ends were cut back, 5 bases at V and 3 bases at J, with 16 bases in the middle. CDR3 sequence (DNA): TGTGCCAGCAGTATTCACAGGGTAGAGTACACCGGGGAGCTGTTTTTT. Translation: CASSIHRVEYTGELFF.

This chain connects TRBV6-6 to TRBJ1-2; D remains unclear. Trimming took 2 bases from V and 0 from J, leaving 10 bases between them. The CDR3 has 15 amino acids. The germline gives CDR1 MNHNY, CDR2 SVGAGI (reference sequence). The CDR3 sequence: CASSYPFGPNYGYTF. The CDR3 coding sequence is TGTGCCAGCAGTTACCCTTTTGGACCTAACTATGGCTACACCTTC.

The V and J genes are TRBV6-5 and TRBJ2-7; D perhaps matches TRBD2 (5 bases). This CDR3 region has 14 residues. Germline V gives CDR1 MNHEY, CDR2 SVGAGI. Trimming cost V 6 bases and J 2 bases, with 14 bases left between them. The CDR3 spells CASSLSTGAYEQYF. As DNA, the CDR3 is TGTGCCAGCAGCCTTTCCACCGGGGCCTACGAGCAGTACTTC.

The V call is TRBV5-4, the J call TRBJ2-2; 8 nucleotides agree with TRBD1. CDR3 length equals 16 residues. The V and J ends lost 4 bases and 7 bases, in that order; junction bases with no gene match: 12. In germline, CDR1 is SGHNT, CDR2 YYREEE (reference sequence). CDR3 nucleotide sequence: TGTGCCAGCAGCCAGTCGAGACAGGGGTCTGGCGGGGAGCTGTTTTTT. Its translation is CASSQSRQGSGGELFF.

This chain links TRBV6-5 with TRBJ2-4; possible D gene TRBD1, 6 bases. Germline V CDR1 and CDR2: MNHEY, SVGAGI. The CDR3 is made up of 14 amino acids. Trimming left V 6 bases short and J 2 bases short, with 11 bases between. The CDR3 DNA reads as TGTGCCAGCAGCAAACAGGGCCCCAAAAACATTCAGTACTTC. It is translated as CASSKQGPKNIQYF.

The J gene is TRBJ2-1, the V gene TRBV19, with D possibly matching TRBD2 (6 bases). The CDR3 runs 16 residues. The V gene's germline CDR1 is LNHDA and CDR2 SQIVND (reference sequence). The V and J ends lost 5 bases and 0 bases respectively, with 14 bases between them. CDR3 residues: CASSDPRGNSYNEQFF. In nucleotides, the CDR3 is TGTGCCAGTAGTGATCCTCGGGGGAACTCCTACAATGAGCAGTTCTTC. The whole variable domain, remainder taken from reference TRBV19 and TRBJ2-1, is DGGITQSPKYLFRKEGQNVTLSCEQNLNHDAMYWYRQDPGQGLRLIYYSQIVNDFQKGDIAEGYSVSREKKESFPLTVTSAQKNPTAFYLCASSDPRGNSYNEQFFGPGTRLTVL.

This chain joins TRBV21-1 and TRBJ1-5. TRBV21-1 is a pseudogene segment. The CDR3 is 14 amino acids. The CDR3 protein is CASRGRHFHQPQHF. The CDR3 region has the DNA TGTGCCAGCAGAGGTCGCCATTTTCATCAGCCCCAGCATTTT.

V gene TRBV6-6 combines with J gene TRBJ1-4; 7 bases agree with TRBD1. The trim removed 7 bases at V and 0 bases at J, leaving 8 bases unmatched. The CDR3 runs 16 residues. Per the germline V gene, CDR1 is MNHNY and CDR2 is SVGAGI (reference sequence). The CDR3 sequence is CASTSLRGSTNEKLFF. The CDR3 DNA reads as TGTGCCAGCACCTCACTCAGGGGGTCAACTAATGAAAAACTGTTTTTT.

The rearrangement joins TRBV5-1 to TRBJ2-1, with 7 bases lining up with TRBD2. The junction had 7 bases not matched to a gene; V was cut back by 4 bases and J by 0 bases. Germline CDR1 is SGHRS and CDR2 is YFSETQ. The CDR3 is 16 amino acids. CDR3 loop: CASSPTSGVSYNEQFF. The CDR3 coding sequence is TGCGCCAGCAGCCCCACCAGCGGGGTCTCCTACAATGAGCAGTTCTTC.

The chain carries TRBV29-1 and TRBJ2-5; D remains ambiguous. This CDR3 has 12 residues. Germline lookup yields CDR1 SQVTM and CDR2 ANQGSEA. Trimming removed 8 bases at V and 6 bases at J, with 16 bases between. CDR3 in DNA: TGCAGCCCCGGTAGCAATGGAAAGACCCAGTACTTC. Translating it yields CSPGSNGKTQYF.

This clone has just a few counts. The chain has TRBV7-9 and TRBJ2-1, with D unclear. The V gene's germline CDR1 is SEHNR and CDR2 FQNEAQ (reference sequence). With 3 bases removed from V and 5 bases from J, the gap between germline ends came to 8 bases. CDR3 length equals 13 residues. Written as DNA, the CDR3 is TGTGCCAGCAGCTTGGCCGGAAACAATGAGCAGTTCTTC. It is translated as CASSLAGNNEQFF. Variable domain in full (rest from reference TRBV7-9 and TRBJ2-1): DTGVSQNPRHKITKRGQNVTFRCDPISEHNRLYWYRQTLGQGPEFLTYFQNEAQLEKSRLLSDRFSAERPKGSFSTLEIQRTEQGDSAMYLCASSLAGNNEQFFGPGTRLTVL.

This rearrangement joins TRBV4-1 to TRBJ2-1, with TRBD1 matching over 11 bases. Unmatched junction bases numbered 5, after V lost 2 bases and J lost 8 bases. The CDR3 covers 15 residues. Germline values: CDR1 MGHRA, CDR2 YSYEKL. The CDR3 sequence is CASSQPGQGGYEQFF. CDR3 bases: TGCGCCAGCAGCCAACCGGGACAGGGGGGCTATGAGCAGTTCTTC.

V is TRBV27 and J is TRBJ2-4; D is unclear. CDR1 MNHEY and CDR2 SMNVEV come from the germline V gene (reference sequence). This CDR3 has 17 residues. Trimming left V 2 bases short and J 3 bases short, with 17 bases between. The CDR3 loop is CASSLSKASYIKNIQYF. The CDR3 region has the DNA TGTGCCAGCAGTTTAAGTAAGGCCAGTTATATCAAAAACATTCAGTACTTC.

CDR3 nucleotide sequence: TGTGCCAGCAGCTTAGTTTCTCAGGGCTCTGGGGCCAACGTCCTGACTTTC. This gives the protein CASSLVSQGSGANVLTF. V usage is TRBV7-2 and J usage is TRBJ2-6; TRBD1 is a possible D gene (5 bases). The CDR3 runs to 17 residues. Deletions cut 1 base from V and 0 bases from J, with 10 bases between. Germline loops: CDR1 SGHTA, CDR2 FQGNSA.

The chain couples TRBV27 to TRBJ1-1, with unresolved D. The CDR3 sequence is 13 residues long. Trimming pared 3 bases from V and 1 base from J, leaving 6 bases between. Germline lookup yields CDR1 MNHEY and CDR2 SMNVEV (reference sequence). CDR3 DNA sequence: TGTGCCAGCAGTTTTGTAGGGAACACTGAAGCTTTCTTT. Translated, it gives CASSFVGNTEAFF.

This rearrangement joins TRBV27 to TRBJ2-5; D possibly uses TRBD1 or TRBD2 (7 bases each). The CDR3 consists of 14 residues. With 6 bases removed from V and 5 bases from J, the gap between germline ends came to 16 bases. CDR1 is MNHEY and CDR2 is SMNVEV in the germline V gene (reference sequence). The CDR3 spells CASSQGGVRETQYF. The DNA for the CDR3 is TGTGCCAGCAGCCAGGGGGGGGTCAGGGAGACCCAGTACTTC.

The chain carries TRBV16 and TRBJ1-2, with 8 bases that match TRBD1. CDR1 is KGHSY and CDR2 is FQNENV in the germline V gene. CDR3 length: 15 amino acids. The ends lost 2 bases at V and 4 bases at J; junction bases unmatched: 6. CDR3 in DNA: TGTGCCAGCAGCCAACGGAACAGGGGGGCCTATGGCTACACCTTC. This translates into CASSQRNRGAYGYTF.